This paragraph covers one TCR beta chain sequence. The data were taken from a study of early T cells in non-severe SARS-CoV-2 infection. Whole-study context: The chains were unpaired, and the sequenced material was bulk RNA from unsorted whole blood.

TCRdb redid the calling of the 5' RACE reads with MiXCR, one entry per CDR3 protein. Among tens of thousands of distinct CDR3 sequences listed, roughly 10% were seen once. The clonotype comes from an adult who was a healthcare worker with PCR-confirmed SARS-CoV-2 infection or an uninfected control (not recorded which). The material sequenced was whole blood, taken at baseline.

Here the CDR3 reads CSAREGSSLSGRSYNEQFF. The DNA of the CDR3 is TGCAGTGCTAGAGAAGGATCCAGCTTGAGCGGGAGGTCCTACAATGAGCAGTTCTTC. This chain uses TRBV20-1 with TRBJ2-1; TRBD2 matches at 9 bases. The length of the CDR3 is 19 residues. The germline V gene has CDR1 DFQATT and CDR2 SNEGSKA (reference sequence). J lost 1 base, V lost 0 bases, and 13 bases had no gene match.